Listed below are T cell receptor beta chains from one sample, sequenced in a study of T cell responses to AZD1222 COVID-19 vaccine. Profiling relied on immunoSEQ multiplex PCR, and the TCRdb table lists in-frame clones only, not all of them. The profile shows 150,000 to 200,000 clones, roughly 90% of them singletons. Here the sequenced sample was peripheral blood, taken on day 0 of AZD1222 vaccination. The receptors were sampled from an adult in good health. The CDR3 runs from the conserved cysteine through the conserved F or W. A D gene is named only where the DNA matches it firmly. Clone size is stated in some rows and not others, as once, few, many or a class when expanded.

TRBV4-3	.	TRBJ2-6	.	CASSQDGVSGANVLTF	TGCGCCAGCAGCCAAGATGGAGTATCGGGGGCCAACGTCCTGACTTTC
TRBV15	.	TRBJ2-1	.	CATSYRDRGNEQFF	TGTGCCACCAGCTACCGGGACCGAGGCAATGAGCAGTTCTTC
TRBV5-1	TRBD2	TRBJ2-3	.	CASSLRLAGRTDTQYF	TGCGCCAGCAGCTTGAGGCTAGCGGGCCGCACAGATACGCAGTATTTT
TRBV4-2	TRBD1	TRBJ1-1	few	CASSQDTSGGNTEAFF	TGTGCCAGCAGCCAGGATACGTCAGGGGGGAACACTGAAGCTTTCTTT
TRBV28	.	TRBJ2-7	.	CASSSVLKGGGEQYF	TGTGCCAGCAGTTCAGTCCTAAAAGGTGGGGGCGAGCAGTACTTC
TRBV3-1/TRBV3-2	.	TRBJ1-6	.	CASSHLPKEGPNSPLHF	TGTGCCAGCAGCCACCTCCCAAAGGAGGGTCCTAATTCACCCCTCCACTTT
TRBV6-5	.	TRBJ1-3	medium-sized	CASSYGQPDSGNTIYF	TGTGCCAGCAGTTACGGGCAACCCGACTCTGGAAACACCATATATTTT
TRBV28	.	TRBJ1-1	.	CARWLNTEAFF	TGTGCCAGGTGGTTGAACACTGAAGCTTTCTTT
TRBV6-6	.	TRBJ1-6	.	CASSLTGLGVHF	TGTGCCAGCAGCCTCACAGGTCTGGGAGTCCACTTT
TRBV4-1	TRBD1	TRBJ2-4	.	CASSQSVTGGKYIQYF	TGCGCCAGCAGCCAATCGGTGACAGGGGGTAAGTACATTCAGTACTTC
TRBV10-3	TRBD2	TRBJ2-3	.	CAISESVSSGAFTDTQYF	TGTGCCATCAGTGAGTCCGTTTCGAGCGGGGCTTTCACAGATACGCAGTATTTT
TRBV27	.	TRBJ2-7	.	CASSRGLTYEQYF	TGTGCCAGCAGCAGGGGCTTGACCTACGAGCAGTACTTC
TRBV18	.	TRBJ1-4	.	CASSPGRGGEKLFF	TGTGCCAGCTCACCAGGCAGGGGAGGAGAAAAACTGTTTTTT
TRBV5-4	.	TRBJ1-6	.	CASSLVGENSPLHF	TGTGCCAGCAGCTTGGTCGGGGAGAATTCACCCCTCCACTTT
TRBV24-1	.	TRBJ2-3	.	CATSGHGPGQQSPTDTQYF	TGTGCCACCAGTGGCCATGGGCCCGGACAGCAATCCCCCACAGATACGCAGTATTTT
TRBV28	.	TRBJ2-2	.	CASSLGVGTGELFF	TGTGCCAGCAGTTTAGGGGTTGGCACCGGGGAGCTGTTTTTT
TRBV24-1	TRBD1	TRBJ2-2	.	CATSDFDRGMTGELFF	TGTGCCACCAGTGATTTTGACAGGGGGATGACCGGGGAGCTGTTTTTT
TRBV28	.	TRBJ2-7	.	CASSPLDAWYEQYF	TGTGCCAGCAGTCCCCTGGACGCGTGGTACGAGCAGTACTTC
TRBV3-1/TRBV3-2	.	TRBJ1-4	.	CASSQDGDGRSNEKLFF	TGTGCCAGCAGCCAAGATGGAGACGGAAGGTCGAATGAAAAACTGTTTTTT
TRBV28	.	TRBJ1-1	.	CATKTGTEAFF	TGTGCCACCAAGACAGGCACTGAAGCTTTCTTT
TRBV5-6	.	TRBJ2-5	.	CASSLAEGRGTQYF	TGTGCCAGCAGCTTGGCCGAGGGGCGCGGGACCCAGTACTTC
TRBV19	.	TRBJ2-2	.	CASSIPPWRRAPGTGELFF	TGTGCCAGTAGTATACCCCCGTGGCGGAGAGCACCTGGGACCGGGGAGCTGTTTTTT
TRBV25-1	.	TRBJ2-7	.	CASSESYYEQYF	TGTGCCAGCAGTGAATCTTATTACGAGCAGTACTTC
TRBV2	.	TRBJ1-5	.	CASTDSNQPQHF	TGTGCCAGCACTGACAGCAATCAGCCCCAGCATTTT
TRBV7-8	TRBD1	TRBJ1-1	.	CASKWPGGAGTEAFF	TGTGCCAGCAAATGGCCAGGGGGCGCCGGCACTGAAGCTTTCTTT
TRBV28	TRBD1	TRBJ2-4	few	CASTPSQGAKNIQYF	TGTGCCAGCACCCCATCACAGGGGGCCAAAAACATTCAGTACTTC
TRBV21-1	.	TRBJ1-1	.	CASSTDYGRPFRNTEAFF	TGTGCCAGCAGCACCGATTACGGGAGGCCCTTTAGAAACACTGAAGCTTTCTTT
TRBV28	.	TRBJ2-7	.	CASSPGTREQYF	TGTGCCAGCAGTCCGGGGACACGCGAGCAGTACTTC
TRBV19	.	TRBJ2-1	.	CASSIYRDNEQFF	TGTGCCAGTAGTATTTACAGGGACAATGAGCAGTTCTTC
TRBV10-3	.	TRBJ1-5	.	CAISRGEGNQPQHF	TGTGCCATCTCTCGGGGCGAGGGCAATCAGCCCCAGCATTTT
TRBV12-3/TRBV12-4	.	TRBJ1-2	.	CASSLRGGYTF	TGTGCCAGCAGTTTAAGGGGGGGCTACACCTTC
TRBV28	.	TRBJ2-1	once	CASSQGVAGYSRDNEQFF	TGTGCCAGCAGTCAGGGGGTAGCGGGTTACTCAAGGGACAATGAGCAGTTCTTC
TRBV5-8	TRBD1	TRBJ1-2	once	CASSLSTGTLYGYTF	TGTGCCAGCAGCTTATCGACAGGGACATTATATGGCTACACCTTC
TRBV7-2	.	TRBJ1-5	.	CASSLDNPGSRGNQPQHF	TGTGCCAGCAGCTTAGATAATCCGGGGTCCAGGGGCAATCAGCCCCAGCATTTT
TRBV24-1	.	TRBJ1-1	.	CATSGIGNTEAFF	TGTGCCACCAGTGGTATCGGCAACACTGAAGCTTTCTTT
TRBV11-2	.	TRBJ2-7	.	CASSLDSQYEQYF	TGTGCCAGCAGCCTCGACAGCCAATACGAGCAGTACTTC
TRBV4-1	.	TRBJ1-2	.	CASSQDMAAPNYGYTF	TGCGCCAGCAGCCAAGATATGGCCGCTCCTAACTATGGCTACACCTTC
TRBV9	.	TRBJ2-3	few	CASSRHGGRGGSDTQYF	TGTGCCAGCAGCAGACATGGTGGCAGGGGAGGTTCAGATACGCAGTATTTT
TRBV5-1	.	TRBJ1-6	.	CASSLALQASPLHF	TGCGCCAGCAGCTTGGCTTTGCAGGCTTCACCCCTCCACTTT
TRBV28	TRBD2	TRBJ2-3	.	CASSLTAGGTDTQYF	TGTGCCAGCAGTTTAACGGCGGGGGGCACAGATACGCAGTATTTT
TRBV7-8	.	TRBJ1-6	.	CASSPRVISDSPLHF	TGTGCCAGCAGCCCCCGGGTCATCTCTGATTCACCCCTCCACTTT
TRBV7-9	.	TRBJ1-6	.	CASSGAQPNSPLHF	TGTGCCAGCAGTGGGGCCCAGCCTAATTCACCCCTCCACTTT
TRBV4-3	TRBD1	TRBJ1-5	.	CASSQDLPLGQGVSNQPQHF	TGCGCCAGCAGCCAAGACCTTCCATTAGGACAGGGAGTGAGCAATCAGCCCCAGCATTTT
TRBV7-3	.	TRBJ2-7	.	CASSHHGGPYEQYF	TGTGCCAGCAGCCACCACGGCGGTCCCTACGAGCAGTACTTC
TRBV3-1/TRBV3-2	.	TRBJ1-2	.	CASSPDKAYGYTF	TGTGCCAGCAGCCCGGACAAGGCCTATGGCTACACCTTC
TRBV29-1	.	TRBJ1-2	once	CSVAVGGTLRDYGYTF	TGCAGCGTTGCCGTTGGGGGGACCCTAAGGGACTATGGCTACACCTTC
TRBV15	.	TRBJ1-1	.	CATSKVSGGNTEAFF	TGTGCCACCAGCAAAGTTTCTGGAGGGAACACTGAAGCTTTCTTT
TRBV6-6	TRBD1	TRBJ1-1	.	CASNTGGWYTEAFF	TGTGCCAGCAATACAGGGGGCTGGTACACTGAAGCTTTCTTT
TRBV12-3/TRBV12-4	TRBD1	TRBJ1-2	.	CASSYGQGLDTF	TGTGCCAGCAGTTATGGACAGGGATTAGATACCTTC
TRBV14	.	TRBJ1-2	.	CASSQVGPYGYTF	TGTGCCAGCAGCCAAGTCGGGCCCTATGGCTACACCTTC
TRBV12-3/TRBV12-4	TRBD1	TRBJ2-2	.	CATELTGAGELFF	TGTGCCACCGAGTTAACAGGGGCCGGGGAGCTGTTTTTT
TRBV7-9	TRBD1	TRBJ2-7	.	CASSPATGDLYEQYF	TGTGCCAGCAGCCCCGCCACAGGGGACCTCTACGAGCAGTACTTC